This T cell receptor (beta chain) was sequenced in a study of T-cell memory formation after mild COVID-19. Trimming took 0 bases from V and 1 from J, leaving 11 bases between them. The CDR3 spans 16 residues. From germline, CDR1 is KGHDR and CDR2 SFDVKD. TCRdb independently ran MiXCR on the 5' RACE reads; one entry per CDR3 protein. The table has about 270,000 distinct CDR3 sequences, approximately 15% seen once; the top ten hold around 23%. The V call is TRBV24-1, the J call TRBJ1-1; D not resolved. This TCR came from a young man who had mild COVID-19 (a few samples of this study predate the infection). Cell type and time point are not known. Material for sequencing was PBMCs or a T cell subset sorted from them (not recorded which). In nucleotides, the CDR3 is TGTGCCACCAGTGATTTGGTGGAACGGGGGAACACTGAAGCTTTCTTT. It translates to CATSDLVERGNTEAFF.